This TCR beta chain was observed in a study of blood T cell repertoires in COVID-19. Turning to the study itself: Donors in the United States, Italy and Spain gave samples during acute or convalescent COVID-19. In each case, the material was cDNA or gDNA derived from T cells, B-cell-depleted T cells, or PBMCs.

The CDR3 sequence is 17 residues long. Deletions cut 0 bases from V and 4 bases from J, with 18 bases between. Looked up from germline, CDR1 is LGHNA and CDR2 is YNFKEQ. Per the study methods: Cell counts per sample came from amplifying reference gene primers. The repertoire was sequenced with immunoSEQ multiplex PCR; TCRdb's copy has only in-frame clones and lacks some. V and J calls plus clone size are reproduced from that table; the DNA served to infer D and trimming. This table has about 140,000 clones, 70% to 90% appearing once. This clone turned up a few times. The sample consisted of peripheral blood. This sequence originates from a man aged 70-80 years with acute or convalescent COVID-19. The V and J genes are TRBV4-2 and TRBJ1-2, with a tentative D call TRBD1 (5 bases). CDR3 nucleotide sequence: TGTGCCAGCAGCCAAGATGAAGGCGAGGGACTGAGCTATGGCTACACCTTC. Its translation: CASSQDEGEGLSYGYTF.